These 11 T cell receptor beta chains share one sample of origin, sequenced in a study of sequential checkpoint blockade in melanoma. Documented treatment: randomized to nivolumab then ipilimumab (arm A) or the reverse (arm B). The repertoire was sequenced with immunoSEQ multiplex PCR; TCRdb's copy has only in-frame clones and lacks some. The sample contains fewer than 15,000 clones, 82% of which appear only once. Here the sequenced sample was CD8+ T cells sorted from blood (inferred from file names), taken from a patient given nivolumab and ipilimumab in sequence. Receptor source: a human donor with melanoma.

J is TRBJ1-5 and V is TRBV29-1; D uncertain. The germline V and J ends were trimmed by 0 bases and 13 bases, with 10 bases remaining between them. CDR1 is SQVTM and CDR2 is ANQGSEA in the germline V gene. The CDR3 runs to 11 residues. For the CDR3, the DNA is TGCAGCGTTGAAGAGGCCGGGTTTCAGCATTTT. Its protein is CSVEEAGFQHF.

The chain links TRBV6-6 to TRBJ1-1; D perhaps matches TRBD1 (5 bases). V dropped 0 bases and J dropped 6 bases, with 14 bases sitting between them. The CDR3 consists of 15 residues. Germline V CDR1 and CDR2: MNHNY, SVGAGI (reference sequence). For the CDR3, the DNA is TGTGCCAGCAGTTACTCCCCCCAGGGAAGGGCTGAAGCTTTCTTT. Amino acid sequence: CASSYSPQGRAEAFF.

This clone came up a few times. The chain has TRBV7-9 and TRBJ2-7, with 7 bases aligning to TRBD1. The length of the CDR3 is 14 residues. The V gene's germline CDR1 is SEHNR and CDR2 FQNEAQ (reference sequence). V was clipped by 5 bases and J by 2 bases; unmatched bases: 6. CDR3 nucleotides: TGTGCCAGCAGCCACCGGGACAGACCCTACGAGCAGTACTTC. This gives the protein CASSHRDRPYEQYF.

This chain links TRBV19 with TRBJ2-7; TRBD2 might be the D (7 bases). The germline V gene encodes CDR1 LNHDA and CDR2 SQIVND (reference sequence). This CDR3 has 14 amino acids. The V and J ends lost 4 bases and 5 bases respectively, with 15 bases between them. CDR3 residues: CASSRRGGRNEQYF. The CDR3 DNA is TGTGCCAGTAGTAGAAGGGGGGGAAGGAACGAGCAGTACTTC.

This chain uses TRBV19 with TRBJ2-1; TRBD2 matches at 10 bases. The CDR3 consists of 15 residues. Losses at the gene ends were 5 bases for V and 3 bases for J; bases not matched to a gene: 4. Germline V gene lookup returns CDR1 LNHDA and CDR2 SQIVND (reference sequence). As DNA, the CDR3 is TGTGCCAGTAGTGTCTCTAGCGGGGGCTACAATGAGCAGTTCTTC. Translating it yields CASSVSSGGYNEQFF.

This chain joins TRBV2 and TRBJ2-2; D might be TRBD2 (5 bases). Germline lookup yields CDR1 SNHLY and CDR2 FYNNEI. Deletions cut 7 bases from V and 4 bases from J, with 16 bases between. The CDR3 is 15 amino acids. CDR3 nucleotides: TGTGCCAGCATTGAGTGGGAGACGGGCACCGGGGAGCTGTTTTTT. Its protein product is CASIEWETGTGELFF.

This clone came up once. The genes are TRBV27 and TRBJ1-1, with D unresolved. Trimming removed 0 bases from V and 0 bases from J, with 14 bases in between. Germline loops: CDR1 MNHEY, CDR2 SMNVEV (reference sequence). CDR3 length: 17 amino acids. The CDR3 loop is CASSLSVNSFMNTEAFF. The CDR3 bases are TGTGCCAGCAGTTTATCTGTTAACAGCTTCATGAACACTGAAGCTTTCTTT.

This chain links TRBV13 with TRBJ2-1, with a weak D call TRBD2 (6 bases). V lost 10 bases to trimming and J lost 0 bases, with 13 bases between them. The CDR3 length is 14 residues. CDR1 is PRHDT and CDR2 is FYEKMQ in the germline V gene (reference sequence). The CDR3 loop reads CATNRRGSYNEQFF. The CDR3 DNA reads as TGTGCCACCAATAGGCGGGGCTCCTACAATGAGCAGTTCTTC.

The chain employs TRBV9 and TRBJ2-5, with 8 bases aligning to TRBD2. V shed 0 bases and J 7 bases; nucleotides not matched to a gene: 8. Germline V gene data show CDR1 as SGDLS and CDR2 as YYNGEE. CDR3 length: 15 amino acids. CDR3 sequence: CASSVGGLEGVTQYF. The CDR3 DNA reads TGTGCCAGCAGCGTAGGGGGACTAGAGGGAGTGACCCAGTACTTC.

This chain joins TRBV6-5 and TRBJ2-3, with a weak D call TRBD2 (6 bases). Trimming took off 1 base at V and 1 base at J, with 9 bases between the two ends. The V gene's germline CDR1 is MNHEY and CDR2 SVGAGI. This CDR3 region has 15 residues. In DNA form, the CDR3 reads TGTGCCAGCAGTTACTATCCGGGAGGCACAGATACGCAGTATTTT. This encodes CASSYYPGGTDTQYF.

There are a few counts of this clone. The rearrangement joins TRBV7-2 to TRBJ1-6, with D perhaps TRBD1 (5 bases). The CDR3 contains 17 residues. Trimming stripped 5 bases from V and 7 bases from J, with 21 bases between. Germline V lookup: CDR1 SGHTA, CDR2 FQGNSA. The CDR3 region is CASSQVRDSLWNSPLHF. The CDR3 coding sequence is TGTGCCAGCAGCCAGGTCCGAGACAGTCTTTGGAATTCACCCCTCCACTTT.